Listed below are T cell receptor beta chains from one sample, sequenced in a study of blood T cell repertoires in COVID-19. Sequencing used immunoSEQ multiplex PCR; TCRdb keeps in-frame clones, though not all of them. This sample has approximately 97,000 clones, with around nine tenths found just once. Input material: peripheral blood. All receptors come from a man in his fifties or sixties with acute or convalescent COVID-19. The CDR3 runs from the conserved cysteine through the conserved F or W. D genes are given only for firm matches. Size is stated for part of the rows, as once, few or many counts, or as a class when the clone is expanded.

CDR3nt: TGTGCCAGCAGCACCCCAGGGGAGAACACTGAAGCTTTCTTT; CDR3aa: CASSTPGENTEAFF; v_gene: TRBV7-6; abundance: -; d_gene: -; len: 14; j_gene: TRBJ1-1
CDR3nt: TGTGCCAGCAGCTTAGATTGGCAGGGGGCCAGGGATACGCAGTATTTT; CDR3aa: CASSLDWQGARDTQYF; v_gene: TRBV11-2; abundance: -; d_gene: TRBD1; len: 16; j_gene: TRBJ2-3
CDR3nt: TGCAGCGTTGGACAGGGATTAGGGTATGGCTACACCTTC; CDR3aa: CSVGQGLGYGYTF; v_gene: TRBV29-1; abundance: -; d_gene: TRBD1; len: 13; j_gene: TRBJ1-2
CDR3nt: TGTGCCAGCAGTCGCGATTTACAGGGGATCTGGAGGAGGACCGGGGAGCTGTTTTTT; CDR3aa: CASSRDLQGIWRRTGELFF; v_gene: TRBV6-6; abundance: -; d_gene: TRBD1; len: 19; j_gene: TRBJ2-2
CDR3nt: TGCAGCGTTCCTTTAGGGGGAGACTTATATACGCAGTATTTT; CDR3aa: CSVPLGGDLYTQYF; v_gene: TRBV29-1; abundance: -; d_gene: -; len: 14; j_gene: TRBJ2-3
CDR3nt: TGTGCCAGCAGCTCTAAGGGACAGTCGGATGAGCAGTTCTTC; CDR3aa: CASSSKGQSDEQFF; v_gene: TRBV4-2; abundance: -; d_gene: TRBD1; len: 14; j_gene: TRBJ2-1
CDR3nt: TGTGCCAGCAGCCCTACAGGGGCGAATCAGCCCCAGCATTTT; CDR3aa: CASSPTGANQPQHF; v_gene: TRBV11-2; abundance: once; d_gene: TRBD1; len: 14; j_gene: TRBJ1-5
CDR3nt: TGTGCCAGCAGTTACTCCGGGACAGAAGAGACCCAGTACTTC; CDR3aa: CASSYSGTEETQYF; v_gene: TRBV6-6; abundance: -; d_gene: TRBD1; len: 14; j_gene: TRBJ2-5
CDR3nt: TGTGCCAGCAGCCCACAGGGCAGACGAAGCGGCTACACCTTC; CDR3aa: CASSPQGRRSGYTF; v_gene: TRBV14; abundance: -; d_gene: -; len: 14; j_gene: TRBJ1-2
CDR3nt: TGTGCCAGCAGGATGGGCGAGACCCAGTACTTC; CDR3aa: CASRMGETQYF; v_gene: TRBV6-5; abundance: once; d_gene: -; len: 11; j_gene: TRBJ2-5
CDR3nt: TGCGCCAGCAGCCTTGAGGCTAGCATGAGAACCGGGGAGCTGTTTTTT; CDR3aa: CASSLEASMRTGELFF; v_gene: TRBV5-1; abundance: -; d_gene: -; len: 16; j_gene: TRBJ2-2
CDR3nt: TGTGCCAGCAGCCAAATTCTAGGGGGCGCCAGCCTTACCTTCTATGGCTACACCTTC; CDR3aa: CASSQILGGASLTFYGYTF; v_gene: TRBV3-1/TRBV3-2; abundance: once; d_gene: TRBD1; len: 19; j_gene: TRBJ1-2
CDR3nt: TGTGCCAGCAGCTTTCAGGGCCTGCCCCAGCATTTT; CDR3aa: CASSFQGLPQHF; v_gene: TRBV5-6; abundance: -; d_gene: -; len: 12; j_gene: TRBJ1-5
CDR3nt: TGTGCCAGCAGTTACGGTGGAGGCAACTATGGCTACACCTTC; CDR3aa: CASSYGGGNYGYTF; v_gene: TRBV6-5; abundance: -; d_gene: -; len: 14; j_gene: TRBJ1-2
CDR3nt: TGTGCCAGCACAGGCGGGGGGCGATACGAGCAGTACTTC; CDR3aa: CASTGGGRYEQYF; v_gene: TRBV6-6; abundance: -; d_gene: TRBD2; len: 13; j_gene: TRBJ2-7
CDR3nt: TGTGCCAGCAGCCCACGCGGGGGCACTGAAGCTTTCTTT; CDR3aa: CASSPRGGTEAFF; v_gene: TRBV3-1/TRBV3-2; abundance: -; d_gene: -; len: 13; j_gene: TRBJ1-1
CDR3nt: TGCAGCGTCCCGGGACAGGGGGCCTACACTGAAGCTTTCTTT; CDR3aa: CSVPGQGAYTEAFF; v_gene: TRBV29-1; abundance: -; d_gene: TRBD1; len: 14; j_gene: TRBJ1-1
CDR3nt: TGTGCCAGCAGAGACAGGGGCTATGGGGCCAACGTCCTGACTTTC; CDR3aa: CASRDRGYGANVLTF; v_gene: TRBV6-5; abundance: -; d_gene: TRBD1; len: 15; j_gene: TRBJ2-6
CDR3nt: TGTGCCAGTAGCTACCAACCCGACTACGAGCAGTACTTC; CDR3aa: CASSYQPDYEQYF; v_gene: TRBV19; abundance: -; d_gene: -; len: 13; j_gene: TRBJ2-7
CDR3nt: TGTGCCAGCAGCGTGCCCCGGAGTCAGAACACTGAAGCTTTCTTT; CDR3aa: CASSVPRSQNTEAFF; v_gene: TRBV11-2; abundance: -; d_gene: -; len: 15; j_gene: TRBJ1-1
CDR3nt: TGTGCCAGCAGTTCGGGATACAGGGGCGGAGAAAAACTGTTTTTT; CDR3aa: CASSSGYRGGEKLFF; v_gene: TRBV27; abundance: -; d_gene: TRBD1; len: 15; j_gene: TRBJ1-4
CDR3nt: TGTGCCAGCAGCTCCGAGGAGGGCAGGGGAAACACCATATATTTT; CDR3aa: CASSSEEGRGNTIYF; v_gene: TRBV7-2; abundance: -; d_gene: -; len: 15; j_gene: TRBJ1-3
CDR3nt: TGTGCCAGCAGCCCGCGGAGGGGCAATCAGCCCCAGCATTTT; CDR3aa: CASSPRRGNQPQHF; v_gene: TRBV6-5; abundance: -; d_gene: -; len: 14; j_gene: TRBJ1-5
CDR3nt: TGTGCCAGCTCACCGAGTCAGGGGAAAGGTAGCACTGAAGCTTTCTTT; CDR3aa: CASSPSQGKGSTEAFF; v_gene: TRBV18; abundance: once; d_gene: -; len: 16; j_gene: TRBJ1-1
CDR3nt: TGTGCCAGTAGTCTACGGACAGGGATCACCGGGGAGCTGTTTTTT; CDR3aa: CASSLRTGITGELFF; v_gene: TRBV19; abundance: -; d_gene: TRBD1; len: 15; j_gene: TRBJ2-2
CDR3nt: TGTGCCAGCAGCCATGAGACAGGGTATAGAAACACCATATATTTT; CDR3aa: CASSHETGYRNTIYF; v_gene: TRBV3-1/TRBV3-2; abundance: -; d_gene: TRBD1; len: 15; j_gene: TRBJ1-3
CDR3nt: TGTGCCAGCAGCTTGGGAACAGGGGGCAATCAGCCCCAGCATTTT; CDR3aa: CASSLGTGGNQPQHF; v_gene: TRBV5-8; abundance: -; d_gene: TRBD1; len: 15; j_gene: TRBJ1-5